The rows below give T cell receptor beta chains drawn from one sample of a study of T cells in tumors and immune-related adverse events. Profiling relied on immunoSEQ multiplex PCR, and the TCRdb table lists in-frame clones only, not all of them. The sample includes about 4,900 clones, roughly 61% of them seen just once. Sample: gut tissue, taken from a patient treated with anti-PD-1 therapy. These receptors all come from a female donor with metastatic renal cell carcinoma. The CDR3 runs from the conserved cysteine through the conserved F or W. Each record gives: V gene, D gene, clone size, CDR3 length, J gene, CDR3 protein, CDR3 DNA. The D gene is left open where the match is weak. Expanded clones are given a class, and other clones once, few, many or no size at all.

>TRBV28|.|.|16|TRBJ1-3
CASSLKPGWAGNTIYF
TGTGCCAGCAGTTTAAAGCCGGGATGGGCTGGAAACACCATATATTTT
>TRBV4-2|TRBD2|once|17|TRBJ2-3
CASSQQTSGGAGDTQYF
TGTGCCAGCAGCCAACAGACTAGCGGGGGGGCGGGAGATACGCAGTATTTT
>TRBV7-2|.|.|13|TRBJ2-1
CASSPTRADEQFF
TGTGCCAGCAGCCCCACGCGCGCGGATGAGCAGTTCTTC
>TRBV28|TRBD2|once|16|TRBJ2-1
CASSSHTSGNYNEQFF
TGTGCCAGCAGTTCCCACACTAGCGGGAACTACAATGAGCAGTTCTTC
>TRBV14|.|few|13|TRBJ1-2
CASSQAGTRRSAF
TGTGCCAGCAGCCAAGCCGGGACAAGGAGGTCGGCCTTC
>TRBV6-5|.|.|16|TRBJ1-1
CASSYSSGGLGTEAFF
TGTGCCAGCAGTTACTCGAGCGGGGGACTAGGCACTGAAGCTTTCTTT
>TRBV19|.|.|16|TRBJ2-5
CASSPESGAVGETQYF
TGTGCCAGTAGTCCGGAGTCAGGGGCCGTAGGAGAGACCCAGTACTTC
>TRBV7-9|TRBD1|.|16|TRBJ1-1
CASSLPDRGRGTEAFF
TGTGCCAGCAGCTTACCCGACAGGGGAAGAGGCACTGAAGCTTTCTTT
>TRBV10-2|TRBD2|.|12|TRBJ2-5
CASSASGETQYF
TGCGCCAGCAGTGCTAGCGGAGAGACCCAGTACTTC
>TRBV6-5|.|.|15|TRBJ2-6
CASSFQWSGANVLTF
TGTGCCAGCAGTTTTCAGTGGTCTGGGGCCAACGTCCTGACTTTC
>TRBV7-2|.|few|14|TRBJ1-2
CASSLPTVNYGYTF
TGTGCCAGCAGCTTACCAACAGTAAACTATGGCTACACCTTC
>TRBV9|.|.|16|TRBJ2-5
CASSPNAGTSQETQYF
TGTGCCAGCAGCCCTAATGCCGGGACCTCCCAAGAGACCCAGTACTTC
>TRBV10-1|.|medium-sized|11|TRBJ2-3
CASAIGSTQYF
TGCGCCAGCGCTATAGGCTCAACGCAGTATTTT
>TRBV6-1|TRBD1|.|15|TRBJ2-1
CASSEGQSSYNEQFF
TGTGCCAGCAGCGAGGGACAGAGCTCCTACAATGAGCAGTTCTTC
>TRBV10-2|TRBD2|.|17|TRBJ2-5
CAGPRGCREELGETQYF
TGCGCCGGCCCAAGGGGCTGTCGGGAGGAGTTGGGAGAGACCCAGTACTTC
>TRBV11-2|.|.|17|TRBJ1-4
CASSFSIPQARLGELFF
TGTGCCAGCAGCTTCTCAATCCCGCAAGCCCGACTTGGGGAACTGTTTTTT
>TRBV11-2|.|.|11|TRBJ2-3
CASKNGGAQYF
TGTGCCAGCAAGAACGGGGGCGCGCAGTATTTT
>TRBV27|TRBD1|.|14|TRBJ2-2
CASRGTANTGELFF
TGTGCCAGCAGAGGGACAGCGAACACCGGGGAGCTGTTTTTT
>TRBV6-1|.|.|16|TRBJ1-5
CASSDMRSRHNQPQHF
TGTGCCAGCAGTGATATGAGGAGCAGGCACAATCAGCCCCAGCATTTT
>TRBV28|.|.|15|TRBJ2-3
CASRRDSASTDTQYF
TGTGCCAGCAGGCGGGACTCTGCTAGCACAGATACGCAGTATTTT
>TRBV11-2|TRBD1|few|15|TRBJ2-3
CASSLGQGYTDTQYF
TGTGCCAGCAGCTTGGGACAGGGGTACACAGATACGCAGTATTTT
>TRBV11-2|.|.|14|TRBJ2-1
CASSFQGFDNEQFF
TGTGCCAGCAGCTTTCAGGGGTTCGACAATGAGCAGTTCTTC
>TRBV29-1|TRBD2|.|14|TRBJ2-7
CSVDVSGSSYEQYF
TGCAGCGTTGATGTTAGCGGGAGCTCCTACGAGCAGTACTTC
>TRBV27|.|few|11|TRBJ2-7
CASSSVSEQYF
TGTGCCAGCAGTTCCGTCTCCGAGCAGTACTTC
>TRBV7-9|.|.|15|TRBJ2-1
CASSFQGSSYNEQFF
TGTGCCAGCAGCTTCCAGGGTAGCTCCTACAATGAGCAGTTCTTC
>TRBV5-1|TRBD1|.|14|TRBJ1-1
CASSLATGGGEAFF
TGCGCCAGCAGCTTGGCCACAGGGGGTGGTGAAGCTTTCTTT
>TRBV5-4|TRBD1|few|16|TRBJ1-2
CASSLFRGRGQDGYTF
TGTGCCAGCAGCTTGTTTCGGGGCAGGGGGCAAGATGGCTACACCTTC
>TRBV7-9|TRBD1|.|12|TRBJ1-2
CASSNTGDGYTF
TGTGCCAGCAGCAATACAGGGGACGGCTACACCTTC
>TRBV7-6|.|.|14|TRBJ2-1
CASSLGGGSNEQFF
TGTGCCAGCAGCTTAGGTGGTGGGAGCAATGAGCAGTTCTTC
>TRBV2|.|.|13|TRBJ1-1
CASAGRANTEAFF
TGTGCCAGCGCCGGCAGGGCGAACACTGAAGCTTTCTTT
>TRBV7-2|.|.|16|TRBJ2-2
CASSPRRDPGTGELFF
TGTGCCAGCAGCCCGAGGCGGGACCCGGGCACCGGGGAGCTGTTTTTT
>TRBV18|.|.|11|TRBJ1-1
CASSRGDEAFF
TGTGCCAGCTCAAGGGGGGATGAAGCTTTCTTT
>TRBV7-6|.|once|13|TRBJ2-2
CASSLAGVRELFF
TGTGCCAGCAGCTTAGCAGGGGTCCGGGAGCTGTTTTTT
>TRBV9|.|.|13|TRBJ2-1
CASSARPVDEQFF
TGTGCCAGCAGCGCCCGCCCGGTGGATGAGCAGTTCTTC
>TRBV7-9|.|.|14|TRBJ2-7
CASSLGRSNYEQYF
TGTGCCAGCAGCTTAGGCAGGTCGAACTACGAGCAGTACTTC
>TRBV15|.|.|15|TRBJ2-5
CATSRGLSAQETQYF
TGTGCCACCAGCAGGGGACTGTCCGCCCAAGAGACCCAGTACTTC
>TRBV11-2|.|.|14|TRBJ2-3
CASSLERGTDTQYF
TGTGCCAGCAGCTTAGAGAGGGGCACAGATACGCAGTATTTT
>TRBV6-5|.|.|15|TRBJ1-3
CATTRLASSGNTIYF
TGTGCCACCACCCGACTGGCGAGCTCTGGAAACACCATATATTTT
>TRBV5-1|.|.|14|TRBJ1-4
CASSPGQANEKLFF
TGCGCCAGCAGCCCCGGACAAGCTAATGAAAAACTGTTTTTT
>TRBV6-6|TRBD2|.|13|TRBJ2-5
CATGTSGQETQYF
TGTGCCACCGGGACTAGCGGGCAAGAGACCCAGTACTTC
>TRBV21-1|.|.|21|TRBJ2-7
CASSPIPGLAGVGRNSYEQYF
TGTGCCAGCAGCCCGATACCGGGACTAGCGGGAGTGGGCCGCAACTCCTACGAGCAGTACTTC
>TRBV7-9|.|few|15|TRBJ2-5
CASSLENRVTETQYF
TGTGCCAGCAGCTTAGAAAACAGGGTCACAGAGACCCAGTACTTC
>TRBV7-8|.|.|14|TRBJ1-2
CASSQIWGQNGYTF
TGTGCCAGCAGCCAGATATGGGGTCAGAATGGCTACACCTTC